This T cell receptor (beta chain) is from a study of PD-1 blockade in mismatch repair-deficient tumors. CDR1 and CDR2 (germline): SGHNT, YENEEA. The V and J ends lost 5 bases and 2 bases, in that order; junction bases with no gene match: 8. This CDR3 is 15 amino acids long. A few pembrolizumab responders had their TCRs sequenced. Study conclusions and caveats: Rapid post-treatment expansion, then contraction, generally preceding radiologic response, marked tumor-resident clones.

With respect to this clone: Its antigen remains unknown.

Produced via immunoSEQ multiplex PCR; TCRdb's table is partial and in-frame only. The data show 100,000 or so clones, 82% seen once. The chain uses TRBV11-3 and TRBJ2-7; 8 positions match TRBD1. This sequence was found in an adult with mismatch repair-deficient cancer. The sample in question was peripheral blood, obtained approximately 36 weeks after starting pembrolizumab. The CDR3 spells CASSPGQGRPYEQYF. CDR3 DNA: TGTGCCAGCAGCCCAGGACAGGGCCGCCCCTACGAGCAGTACTTC.